These 11 T cell receptor beta chains came from one sample sequenced in a study of beta chain features in type 1 diabetes. The whole isolated RNA underwent reverse transcription, so sequencing captured expressed TCRB transcripts. The protocol was immunoSEQ multiplex PCR, while the TCRdb copy is restricted to in-frame clones and leaves out a portion. The profile shows under 400,000 clones, 20% of them singletons. Input material: naive CD4+ T cells from blood. Receptors originate from a woman under 30 in good health.

V gene TRBV9 combines with J gene TRBJ2-3, with 13 bases identical to TRBD2. The trim removed 1 base at V and 2 bases at J, leaving 4 bases unmatched. This CDR3 spans 17 amino acids. CDR1 and CDR2 (germline): SGDLS, YYNGEE. DNA for the CDR3: TGTGCCAGCAGCGTAAGAGGGACTAGCGGGGCCACAGATACGCAGTATTTT. Its translation: CASSVRGTSGATDTQYF.

The rearrangement joins TRBV7-6 to TRBJ2-2; the D is unclear. CDR1 SGHVS and CDR2 FNYEAQ come from the germline V gene. The CDR3 is 15 amino acids. Trimming pared 2 bases from V and 0 bases from J, leaving 7 bases between. In DNA form, the CDR3 reads TGTGCCAGCAGCTTAACGGTCTCGAACACCGGGGAGCTGTTTTTT. Translation gives CASSLTVSNTGELFF.

This chain uses TRBV19 with TRBJ1-1, with 7 bases fitting TRBD1. The germline gives CDR1 LNHDA, CDR2 SQIVND (reference sequence). The CDR3 runs 15 residues. V shed 5 bases and J 7 bases; nucleotides not matched to a gene: 13. The CDR3 spells CASSSPGQSVGEAFF. The CDR3 nucleotides are TGTGCCAGTAGTTCCCCGGGACAGTCGGTGGGTGAAGCTTTCTTT.

This clone showed up just a few times. The chain carries TRBV30 and TRBJ2-2, with 8 bases matching TRBD2. V lost 7 bases and J lost 4; bases outside the gene matches: 8. This CDR3 is built from 14 residues. Germline V lookup: CDR1 GTSNPN, CDR2 SVGIG (reference sequence). DNA of the CDR3: TGTGCCTCCTTGGGGGGACTAGTCACCGGGGAGCTGTTTTTT. It translates to CASLGGLVTGELFF.

The CDR3 loop is CASSHGTGVGYTF. In DNA, the CDR3 is TGTGCCAGCAGCCATGGGACAGGGGTTGGCTACACCTTC. The rearrangement uses TRBV4-2 and TRBJ1-2; 10 bases are shared with TRBD1. The CDR3 spans 13 residues. The germline V gene has CDR1 LGHNA and CDR2 YNFKEQ. With V trimmed by 3 bases and J by 7 bases, 2 bases remained unmatched.

This clone has a handful of counts. The gene calls are TRBV14 and TRBJ2-1, with 8 positions matching TRBD2. The CDR3 is 12 residues long. Germline V gene sequence: CDR1 SGHDN, CDR2 FVKESK. V was clipped by 4 bases and J by 9 bases; unmatched bases: 2. This chain's CDR3 is CASSRGGPEQFF. Written as DNA, the CDR3 is TGTGCCAGCAGCCGCGGGGGGCCTGAGCAGTTCTTC.

A few counts support this clone. The chain uses TRBV30 and TRBJ2-4, with D uncertain. The length of the CDR3 is 13 residues. Germline V gene lookup returns CDR1 GTSNPN and CDR2 SVGIG (reference sequence). V lost 3 bases, J lost 7 bases, and 13 bases lay in between. Here the CDR3 reads CAWSSATGNIQYF. In DNA form, the CDR3 reads TGTGCCTGGAGCTCAGCCACCGGGAACATTCAGTACTTC.

This clone was recorded a few times. The V and J genes are TRBV30 and TRBJ1-4; TRBD1 aligns across 8 bases. CDR1 and CDR2 from the germline V gene are GTSNPN and SVGIG (reference sequence). V lost 5 bases to trimming and J lost 7 bases; unmatched junction nucleotides: 15. This CDR3 has 16 residues. The CDR3 loop reads CAWADRGMGISEKLFF. In DNA, the CDR3 is TGTGCCTGGGCCGACAGGGGAATGGGTATCAGTGAAAAACTGTTTTTT.

A few counts support this clone. V and J are TRBV4-1 and TRBJ2-7; 9 bases fit TRBD1. With V trimmed by 4 bases and J by 0 bases, 10 bases remained unmatched. The CDR3 is 17 residues long. The germline CDR1 and CDR2 sequences are MGHRA and YSYEKL. CDR3 sequence (DNA): TGCGCCAGCAGCCTTCGGACAGGGGACTCCAGCTCCTACGAGCAGTACTTC. Protein product: CASSLRTGDSSSYEQYF.

The genes are TRBV12-5 and TRBJ1-2; D not resolved. This CDR3 region has 16 residues. Trimming left V 0 bases short and J 8 bases short, with 19 bases between. In germline, CDR1 is LGHNT, CDR2 FRNRAP. The CDR3: CASGLVVPYLRSGYTF. CDR3 nucleotide sequence: TGTGCTAGTGGTTTGGTAGTACCATACCTTCGAAGCGGCTACACCTTC.

The V call is TRBV30, the J call TRBJ2-3, with D hard to call. CDR3 length equals 12 residues. The V gene lost 5 bases and the J gene lost 4 bases, with 10 bases spanning the gap. CDR1 GTSNPN and CDR2 SVGIG come from the germline V gene (reference sequence). CDR3 bases: TGTGCCTGGTCTCTAAGCCCAGATACGCAGTATTTT. It specifies CAWSLSPDTQYF.